Given below is one TCR beta chain in context. Its antigen is unknown. The data belong to a study of T cell responses to AZD1222 COVID-19 vaccine. Findings and caveats of the study: Repertoire sampling was restricted to post-peak T cell response timepoints. Clonal diversity may have been underestimated, and the donors were mostly white British, with more females than males.

Produced via immunoSEQ multiplex PCR; TCRdb's table is partial and in-frame only. The sample has roughly 120,000 clones; 87% are singletons. The V end was cut by 6 bases, the J end by 2 bases, with 11 bases between. The CDR3 sequence is 14 residues long. The V gene's germline CDR1 is SGHRS and CDR2 YFSETQ. V usage is TRBV5-1 and J usage is TRBJ2-2, with D possibly being TRBD2 (5 bases). This sequence was found in an adult in good health. The sequencing here drew on peripheral blood, taken on day 0 of AZD1222 vaccination. As DNA, the CDR3 is TGCGCCAGCACTCGGGGTTCAAACACCGGGGAGCTGTTTTTT. The encoded protein is CASTRGSNTGELFF. Full variable domain (missing parts from reference TRBV5-1 and TRBJ2-2): KAGVTQTPRYLIKTRGQQVTLSCSPISGHRSVSWYQQTPGQGLQFLFEYFSETQRNKGNFPGRFSGRQFSNSRSEMNVSTLELGDSALYLCASTRGSNTGELFFGEGSRLTVL.